This T cell receptor beta chain was found in a study of T cell responses to AZD1222 COVID-19 vaccine. The study's findings and limits: Nearly half of spike-specific TCRs reportedly target unmutated variant regions. Repertoire sampling occurred only after the peak T cell response.

Produced via immunoSEQ multiplex PCR; TCRdb's table is partial and in-frame only. The data contain around 140,000 clones, more than 85% of them singletons. Both about-4-week and about-12-week second-dose recipients were combined. This clone came up once. The target antigen is unknown. Trimming left V 2 bases short and J 1 base short, with 14 bases between. The CDR3 consists of 17 residues. Germline V gene data show CDR1 as MNHEY and CDR2 as SMNVEV (reference sequence). J is TRBJ2-2 and V is TRBV27; TRBD1 is a possible D gene (6 bases). This receptor was obtained from an adult who received the AZD1222 COVID-19 vaccine. The sequenced sample was peripheral blood, obtained 28 days after the second AZD1222 dose. The CDR3 sequence is CASSLLPTGGNTGELFF. CDR3 sequence (DNA): TGTGCCAGCAGTTTACTCCCGACAGGCGGGAACACCGGGGAGCTGTTTTTT.